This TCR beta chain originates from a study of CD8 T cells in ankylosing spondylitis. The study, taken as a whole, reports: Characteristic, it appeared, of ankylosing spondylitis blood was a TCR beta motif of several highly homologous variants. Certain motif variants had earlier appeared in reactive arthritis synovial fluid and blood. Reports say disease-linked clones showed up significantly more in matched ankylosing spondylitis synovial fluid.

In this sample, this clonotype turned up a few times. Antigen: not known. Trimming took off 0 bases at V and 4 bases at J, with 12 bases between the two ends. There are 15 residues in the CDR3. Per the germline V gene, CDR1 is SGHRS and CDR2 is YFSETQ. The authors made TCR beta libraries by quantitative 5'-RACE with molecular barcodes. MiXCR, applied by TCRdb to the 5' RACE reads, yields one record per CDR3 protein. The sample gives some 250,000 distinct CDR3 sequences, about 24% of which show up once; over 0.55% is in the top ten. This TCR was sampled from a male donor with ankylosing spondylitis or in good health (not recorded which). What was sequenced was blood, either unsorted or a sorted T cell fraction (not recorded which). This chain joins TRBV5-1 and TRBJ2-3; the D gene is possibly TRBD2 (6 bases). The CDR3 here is CASSLVGTYPDTQYF. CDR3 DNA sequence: TGCGCCAGCAGCTTGGTCGGGACTTATCCAGATACGCAGTATTTT.